What follows describes a single TCR beta chain. Its antigen is undetermined. This sample was included in a study of T cell responses to AZD1222 COVID-19 vaccine. Study-wide results and caveats: Spike-specific TCR breadth and depth grew following two AZD1222 doses. Seropositive AZD1222 recipients at baseline numbered only five or six. A mostly white British donor set with more females was recruited, and clonal diversity was possibly underestimated.

Here immunoSEQ multiplex PCR was the method, and the copy in TCRdb shows in-frame clones only, minus some. The top ten hold over 15% of the sample, which has 45,000 to 60,000 clones, about 90% seen once. The CDR3 has 13 amino acids. Germline-derived CDR1 and CDR2 are LGHDT and YNNKEL (reference sequence). The J segment lost 16 bases and the V segment lost 5 bases, leaving 10 bases of the junction unmatched. The specimen comprised peripheral blood, sampled on day 0 of AZD1222 vaccination. The source of this sequence is an adult in good health. This chain connects TRBV3-1 (or the pseudogene TRBV3-2) to TRBJ2-2; 10 positions agree with TRBD1. The CDR3 loop reads CASSAQDRGPAFF. The CDR3 region has the DNA TGTGCCAGCAGCGCCCAAGACAGGGGGCCAGCGTTTTTT.